This T cell receptor (beta chain) was sequenced during a study of blood T cells in healthy people across ages. Germline V lookup: CDR1 SNHLY, CDR2 FYNNEI. Unmatched junction bases numbered 11, after V lost 6 bases and J lost 12 bases. This CDR3 has 14 residues. With a J-beta primer mix and a sample-barcoded 5' primer, a second PCR ran about 6 to 11 cycles. One entry per CDR3 protein results from TCRdb running MiXCR on the 5' RACE reads. The sample has about 760,000 distinct CDR3 sequences, around 25% seen once. These data also featured in a second study, about T cells of mothers and their children.

The chain is built from TRBV2 and TRBJ2-4, with 10 nucleotides matching TRBD2. The sequencing input was blood. The receptor comes from a boy younger than 18 in good health. The CDR3, as DNA: TGTGCCAGCAGCTTACTAGCGGGGCCAATCCCTCAGTACTTC. This codes for CASSLLAGPIPQYF.